One and the same sample provided the 21 T cell receptor beta chains below, sequenced in a study of T-cell reconstitution after alpha-beta-depleted transplantation in children. Unique molecular identifiers were incorporated during preparation of the TCRbeta library. TCRdb fed the PCR reads into MiXCR, producing one record per CDR3 protein. The sample yields 350,000 to 400,000 distinct CDR3 sequences, 20% seen once. This material consisted of PBMCs from the stem cell graft donor, taken from the stem cell graft. These TCRs come from a human donor who donated a stem cell graft to a child with acute myeloid leukemia.

Many counts were recorded for this clonotype. V and J are TRBV6-5 and TRBJ2-1, with 7 bases identical to TRBD1. Per the germline V gene, CDR1 is MNHEY and CDR2 is SVGAGI. The V and J ends lost 0 bases and 0 bases, in that order; junction bases with no gene match: 2. This CDR3 contains 16 residues. CDR3 sequence: CASSYSRQGSYNEQFF. CDR3 DNA sequence: TGTGCCAGCAGTTACTCTCGACAGGGCTCCTACAATGAGCAGTTCTTC.

The chain carries TRBV7-2 and TRBJ2-3; D might be TRBD1 or TRBD2, each matching 5 bases. The CDR3 has 20 residues. Germline assignment: CDR1 SGHTA and CDR2 FQGNSA. V was shortened by 0 bases and J by 1 base, with 23 bases between the two germline ends. CDR3 bases: TGTGCCAGCAGCTTAGCCCGAGGGACCGCGAGCATAATGGGCACAGATACGCAGTATTTT. Residues: CASSLARGTASIMGTDTQYF. Full variable domain (remainder filled in from reference TRBV7-2 and TRBJ2-3): GAGVSQSPSNKVTEKGKDVELRCDPISGHTALYWYRQSLGQGLEFLIYFQGNSAPDKSGLPSDRFSAERTGGSVSTLTIQRTQQEDSAVYLCASSLARGTASIMGTDTQYFGPGTRLTVL.

This clonotype was observed many times. The V gene is TRBV29-1, the J gene TRBJ1-1; no clear D gene. This CDR3 is 11 amino acids long. Germline assignment: CDR1 SQVTM and CDR2 ANQGSEA. Trimming pared 7 bases from V and 2 bases from J, leaving 8 bases between. The DNA for the CDR3 is TGCAGCGCTCGCAGTAACACTGAAGCTTTCTTT. It yields the protein CSARSNTEAFF.

CDR3 in amino acids: CASRGTGGVDTQYF. The CDR3 bases are TGTGCCAGCAGGGGGACAGGGGGCGTAGATACGCAGTATTTT. This sequence joins TRBV6-1 and TRBJ2-3; 12 positions agree with TRBD1. CDR3 length: 14 amino acids. The germline CDR1 and CDR2 sequences are MNHNS and SASEGT. The V gene end was trimmed by 6 bases and the J gene end by 5 bases; junction bases not matched to a gene: 3.

The sample holds a few counts of this clonotype. J is TRBJ1-5 and V is TRBV9; D gene ambiguous. Germline CDR1 and CDR2: SGDLS and YYNGEE. V was cut by 3 bases and J by 4 bases, with 8 bases left in between. The CDR3 has 13 residues. The CDR3 region has the DNA TGTGCCAGCAGCGCGGGAGGGAATCAGCCCCAGCATTTT. Protein sequence: CASSAGGNQPQHF.

This clonotype was picked up a small number of times. The CDR3 DNA sequence: TGCAGTGCTTTCGACCCATTAGGGGCCAAAAACATTCAGTACTTC. This sequence encodes CSAFDPLGAKNIQYF. V and J are TRBV20-1 and TRBJ2-4; no firm D call. This CDR3 has 15 residues. Germline CDR1 and CDR2: DFQATT and SNEGSKA (reference sequence). The V gene lost 5 bases and the J gene lost 1 base, with 15 bases spanning the gap.

This sequence joins TRBV5-1 and TRBJ1-1; D possibly corresponds to TRBD1 (5 bases). CDR1 SGHRS and CDR2 YFSETQ come from the germline V gene. Deletions cut 3 bases from V and 1 base from J, with 10 bases between. The CDR3 is 14 amino acids. In DNA, the CDR3 is TGCGCCAGCAGCTGGGGGGACGGGAACACTGAAGCTTTCTTT. Translating it yields CASSWGDGNTEAFF.

Only a few counts were recorded for this clonotype. J is TRBJ2-2 and V is TRBV20-1, with 10 bases matching TRBD1. This CDR3 contains 20 residues. V shed 1 base, J shed 0 bases, and the junction held 14 bases outside the gene matches. The V gene's germline CDR1 is DFQATT and CDR2 SNEGSKA (reference sequence). The CDR3 spells CSARVFGTGAGDANTGELFF. In nucleotides, the CDR3 is TGCAGTGCTAGAGTGTTCGGGACAGGGGCAGGAGACGCGAACACCGGGGAGCTGTTTTTT.

This clonotype came up a few times. V usage is TRBV20-1 and J usage is TRBJ2-1; 7 nucleotides agree with TRBD2. The V gene end was trimmed by 1 base and the J gene end by 6 bases; junction bases not matched to a gene: 9. CDR3 length: 15 residues. Germline-derived CDR1 and CDR2 are DFQATT and SNEGSKA (reference sequence). This chain's CDR3 is CSARGWGEGRNEQFF. As DNA, the CDR3 is TGCAGTGCTAGAGGTTGGGGGGAGGGCCGCAATGAGCAGTTCTTC.

The CDR3 sequence is CASSRGDYGYTF. The CDR3 DNA sequence: TGCGCCAGCAGCCGGGGTGACTATGGCTACACCTTC. The rearrangement joins TRBV5-1 to TRBJ1-2; no clear D. Trimming cost V 4 bases and J 3 bases, with 7 bases left between them. This CDR3 spans 12 amino acids. The germline CDR1 and CDR2 sequences are SGHRS and YFSETQ.

This clonotype was seen a few times. The chain employs TRBV9 and TRBJ2-4; TRBD1 aligns across 11 bases. The CDR3 runs 16 residues. The germline V gene has CDR1 SGDLS and CDR2 YYNGEE. J was trimmed by 3 bases and V by 3 bases; bases with no gene match: 5. CDR3 loop: CASSAGGTGGKNIQYF. The CDR3 coding sequence is TGTGCCAGCAGCGCTGGGGGGACAGGGGGCAAAAACATTCAGTACTTC.

This chain connects TRBV20-1 to TRBJ2-2, with 9 bases that match TRBD2. The CDR3 runs 16 residues. V dropped 0 bases and J dropped 4; count of bases not matched to a gene: 6. Germline V lookup: CDR1 DFQATT, CDR2 SNEGSKA (reference sequence). CDR3 in DNA: TGCAGTGCTAGAGATAGGCAGCGGGAGGCCACCGGGGAGCTGTTTTTT. The encoded protein is CSARDRQREATGELFF.

This chain links TRBV27 with TRBJ2-3; 9 bases align to TRBD1. Germline CDR1 MNHEY, CDR2 SMNVEV (reference sequence). The CDR3 has 17 amino acids. V was clipped by 4 bases and J by 9 bases; unmatched bases: 17. The CDR3 loop is CASSSITGTGLPGTQYF. As DNA, the CDR3 is TGTGCCAGCAGTTCGATAACCGGGACAGGGCTTCCAGGGACGCAGTATTTT.

J is TRBJ1-1 and V is TRBV5-1, with a possible D match to TRBD1 (5 bases). The germline V gene encodes CDR1 SGHRS and CDR2 YFSETQ. The CDR3 spans 14 residues. V gave up 1 base and J gave up 5 bases, with 12 bases separating them. The CDR3 DNA follows: TGCGCCAGCAGCTTGACAGGAGGAGGAACTGAAGCTTTCTTT. This gives the protein CASSLTGGGTEAFF.

The chain uses TRBV5-1 and TRBJ2-1, with 8 nucleotides matching TRBD1. The V segment lost 0 bases and the J segment 3 bases; nucleotides outside the gene matches: 2. Looked up from germline, CDR1 is SGHRS and CDR2 is YFSETQ. CDR3 length equals 15 residues. The CDR3 bases are TGCGCCAGCAGCTTGGCAGGGGGCGGCTACAATGAGCAGTTCTTC. This codes for CASSLAGGGYNEQFF.

The J gene is TRBJ2-1, the V gene TRBV15; 7 nucleotides align to TRBD2. This CDR3 is 16 amino acids long. J gave up 5 bases and V 2 bases, and 9 bases lay outside the gene matches. Looked up from germline, CDR1 is LNHNV and CDR2 is YYDKDF (reference sequence). The CDR3 reads CATSRRGSGPNNEQFF. CDR3 sequence (DNA): TGTGCCACCAGCAGACGGGGTAGCGGGCCCAACAATGAGCAGTTCTTC. The variable domain in full, completed from reference TRBV15 and TRBJ2-1, reads DAMVIQNPRYQVTQFGKPVTLSCSQTLNHNVMYWYQQKSSQAPKLLFHYYDKDFNNEADTPDNFQSRRPNTSFCFLDIRSPGLGDTAMYLCATSRRGSGPNNEQFFGPGTRLTVL.

This rearrangement joins TRBV3-1 to TRBJ2-7; 7 bases fit TRBD1. CDR3 size: 14 residues. Germline loops: CDR1 LGHDT, CDR2 YNNKEL (reference sequence). Unmatched junction bases numbered 5, after V lost 4 bases and J lost 2 bases. The CDR3 is CASSRRQGTYEQYF. The CDR3 bases are TGTGCCAGCAGCCGTCGACAGGGAACCTACGAGCAGTACTTC.

The chain carries TRBV20-1 and TRBJ2-1; no clear D gene. V shed 1 base and J shed 4 bases, with 14 bases lying between them. CDR1 DFQATT and CDR2 SNEGSKA come from the germline V gene (reference sequence). The CDR3 runs to 15 residues. The CDR3 nucleotides are TGCAGTGCTAGAGGTGCCGGGCACGGATACAATGAGCAGTTCTTC. This gives the protein CSARGAGHGYNEQFF.

The chain uses TRBV24-1 and TRBJ2-2; TRBD2 aligns across 8 bases. V lost 6 bases and J lost 2; bases outside the gene matches: 7. The germline V gene encodes CDR1 KGHDR and CDR2 SFDVKD. This CDR3 is built from 16 residues. The CDR3 region is CATSQSGSINTGELFF. CDR3 DNA: TGTGCCACCAGTCAAAGCGGGAGTATAAACACCGGGGAGCTGTTTTTT.

The rearrangement joins TRBV5-1 to TRBJ2-3; TRBD1 agrees at 10 bases. This CDR3 is 15 amino acids long. Germline trimming cut 4 bases from V and 4 bases from J; bases unmatched to any gene: 6. Germline V lookup: CDR1 SGHRS, CDR2 YFSETQ. The CDR3 DNA follows: TGCGCCAGCAGCCAGACAGGGGGCCCCTCAGATACGCAGTATTTT. Its translation: CASSQTGGPSDTQYF.

The table lists this clonotype with a few counts. This chain connects TRBV6-5 to TRBJ2-1; TRBD2 agrees at 12 bases. The trim removed 4 bases at V and 6 bases at J, leaving 4 bases unmatched. Germline CDR1 and CDR2: MNHEY and SVGAGI. The CDR3 has 15 residues. Here the CDR3 DNA reads TGTGCCAGCAGTTTCCTGACTAGCGGGAGCAATGAGCAGTTCTTC. Translated: CASSFLTSGSNEQFF.